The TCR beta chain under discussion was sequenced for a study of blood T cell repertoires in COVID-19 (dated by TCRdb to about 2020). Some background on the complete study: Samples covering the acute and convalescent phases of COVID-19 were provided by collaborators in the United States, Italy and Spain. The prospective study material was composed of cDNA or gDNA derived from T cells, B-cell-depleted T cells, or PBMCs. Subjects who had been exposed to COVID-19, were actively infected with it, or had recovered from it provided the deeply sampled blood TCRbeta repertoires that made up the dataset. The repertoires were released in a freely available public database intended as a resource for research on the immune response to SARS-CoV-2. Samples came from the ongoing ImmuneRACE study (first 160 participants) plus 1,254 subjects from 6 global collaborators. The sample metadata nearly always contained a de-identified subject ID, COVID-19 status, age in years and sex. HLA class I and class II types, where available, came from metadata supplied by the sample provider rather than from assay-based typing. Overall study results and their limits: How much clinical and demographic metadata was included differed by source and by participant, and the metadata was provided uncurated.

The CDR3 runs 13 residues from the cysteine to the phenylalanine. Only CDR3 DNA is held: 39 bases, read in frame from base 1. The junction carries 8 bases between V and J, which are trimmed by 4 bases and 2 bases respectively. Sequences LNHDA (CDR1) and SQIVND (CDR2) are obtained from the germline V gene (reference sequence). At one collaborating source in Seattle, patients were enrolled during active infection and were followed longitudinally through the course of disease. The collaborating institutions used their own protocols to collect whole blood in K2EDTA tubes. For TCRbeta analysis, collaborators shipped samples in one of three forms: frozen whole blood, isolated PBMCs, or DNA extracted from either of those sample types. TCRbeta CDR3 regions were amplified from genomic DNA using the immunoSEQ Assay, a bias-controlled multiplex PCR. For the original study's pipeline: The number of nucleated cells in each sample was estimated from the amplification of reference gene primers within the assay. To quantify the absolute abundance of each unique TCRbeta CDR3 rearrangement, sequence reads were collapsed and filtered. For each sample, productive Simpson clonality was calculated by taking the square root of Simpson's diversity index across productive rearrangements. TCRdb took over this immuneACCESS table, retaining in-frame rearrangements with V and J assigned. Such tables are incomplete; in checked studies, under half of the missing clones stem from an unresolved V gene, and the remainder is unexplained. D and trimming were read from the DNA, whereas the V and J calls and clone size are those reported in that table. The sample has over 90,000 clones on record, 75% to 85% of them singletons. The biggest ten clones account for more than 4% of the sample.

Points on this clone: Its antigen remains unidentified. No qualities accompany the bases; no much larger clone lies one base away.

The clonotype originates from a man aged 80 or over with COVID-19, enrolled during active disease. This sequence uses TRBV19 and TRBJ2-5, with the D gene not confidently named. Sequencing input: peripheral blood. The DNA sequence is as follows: TGTGCCAGTAGTACACAGACACAAGAGACCCAGTACTTC. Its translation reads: CASSTQTQETQYF. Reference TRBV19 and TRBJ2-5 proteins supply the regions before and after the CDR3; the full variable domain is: DGGITQSPKYLFRKEGQNVTLSCEQNLNHDAMYWYRQDPGQGLRLIYYSQIVNDFQKGDIAEGYSVSREKKESFPLTVTSAQKNPTAFYLCASSTQTQETQYFGPGTRLLVL.